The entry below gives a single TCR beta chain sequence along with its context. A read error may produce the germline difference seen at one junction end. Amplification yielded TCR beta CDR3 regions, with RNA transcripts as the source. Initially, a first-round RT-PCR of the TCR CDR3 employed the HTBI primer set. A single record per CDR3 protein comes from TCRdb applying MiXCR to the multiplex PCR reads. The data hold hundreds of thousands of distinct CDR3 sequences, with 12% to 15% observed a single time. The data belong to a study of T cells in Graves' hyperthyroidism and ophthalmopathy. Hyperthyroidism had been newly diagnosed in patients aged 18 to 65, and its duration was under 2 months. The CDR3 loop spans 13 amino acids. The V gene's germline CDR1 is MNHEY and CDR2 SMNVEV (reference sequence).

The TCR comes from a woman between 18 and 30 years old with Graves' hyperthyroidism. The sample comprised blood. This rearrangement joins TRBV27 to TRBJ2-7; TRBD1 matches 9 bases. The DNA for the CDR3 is TGTGCCAGCAGCCTACAGGGGGCCTACGGGCAGTACTTC. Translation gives CASSLQGAYGQYF.